Judged by frequency, the clone carrying this T cell receptor (beta chain) is medium-sized. TRB was amplified by touch-down multiplex PCR, primer pools A and B combined. TCRdb reanalyzed the multiplex PCR reads, giving one entry per CDR3 protein sequence and no DNA. This table holds under 7,000 distinct CDR3 sequences. This sample stems from a study of T cell clusters in autoimmune cytopenias. Each sample's input was approximately 0.25 ug genomic DNA, some 38,000 genome equivalents. This sample was also put to use in a study of T cell repertoires in aging, cancer and after chemotherapy.

The source of this sequence is a human donor in good health. The sequencing sample was made of peripheral blood.

CDR3 residues: CASGVGRSGTEAFF. The chain uses TRBV11-3 and TRBJ1-1. Germline V CDR1 and CDR2: SGHNT, YENEEA. This CDR3 has 14 residues.